The clone carrying this T cell receptor beta chain has ten or more counts. What it binds is not known. For the library, individual cDNA molecules each received unique molecular identifiers. TCRdb ran MiXCR on the RACE reads and lists one entry per CDR3 protein. This table has 75,000 to 100,000 distinct CDR3 sequences, around 12% appearing once. The data were taken from a study of human T cells and chemical hapten exposure. At the level of the study: Skin of the upper inner arm, roughly 2 cm by roughly 2 cm, received 2% DPC for sensitization.

Noted time point: patch test 1, 2 weeks after DPC sensitization. Stated treatment: therapeutic diphenylcyclopropenone sensitization with weekly scalp DPC. Study results and limitations: Versus controls, expanded TCRs had significantly more large CDR3 similarity clusters. Healthy individuals' immune responses may differ from those of donors, who had alopecia.

The CDR3 consists of 15 residues. J was trimmed by 5 bases and V by 5 bases; bases with no gene match: 11. The germline CDR1 and CDR2 sequences are DFQATT and SNEGSKA (reference sequence). Sequenced material: whole blood, taken in connection with sensitization to the hapten diphenylcyclopropenone (DPC). This sequence joins TRBV20-1 and TRBJ1-1, with 10 positions matching TRBD1. This receptor was obtained from a woman between 40 and 50 years old with alopecia areata. Some clones in this sample may be carry-over from other donors' samples. The CDR3 is CSAPPRGTGDTEAFF. DNA for the CDR3: TGCAGTGCTCCCCCTCGGGGGACAGGGGATACTGAAGCTTTCTTT.